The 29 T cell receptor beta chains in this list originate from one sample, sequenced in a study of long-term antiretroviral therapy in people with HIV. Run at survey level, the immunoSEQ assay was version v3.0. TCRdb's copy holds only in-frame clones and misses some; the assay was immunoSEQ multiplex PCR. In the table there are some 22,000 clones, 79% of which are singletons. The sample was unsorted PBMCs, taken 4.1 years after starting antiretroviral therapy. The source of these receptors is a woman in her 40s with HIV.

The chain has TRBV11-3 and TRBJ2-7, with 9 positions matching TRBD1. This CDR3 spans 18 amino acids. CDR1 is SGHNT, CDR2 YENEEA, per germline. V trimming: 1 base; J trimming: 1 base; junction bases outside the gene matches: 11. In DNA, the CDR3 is TGTGCCAGCAGCTTAGGATTTTGGGACAGGGAAAGGTCCTACGAGCAGTACTTC. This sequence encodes CASSLGFWDRERSYEQYF.

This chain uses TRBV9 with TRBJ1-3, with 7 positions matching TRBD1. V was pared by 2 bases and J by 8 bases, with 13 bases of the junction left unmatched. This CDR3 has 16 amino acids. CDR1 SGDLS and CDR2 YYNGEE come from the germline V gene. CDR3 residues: CASSVSYGTDGDTIYF. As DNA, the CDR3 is TGTGCCAGCAGCGTTTCTTATGGGACAGACGGCGACACCATATATTTT.

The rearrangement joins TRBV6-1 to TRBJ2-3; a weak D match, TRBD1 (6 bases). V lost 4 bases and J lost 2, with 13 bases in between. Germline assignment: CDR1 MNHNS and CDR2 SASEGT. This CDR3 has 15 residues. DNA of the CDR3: TGTGCCAGCAGTGGAAGTGGACAGACCACAGATACGCAGTATTTT. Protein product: CASSGSGQTTDTQYF.

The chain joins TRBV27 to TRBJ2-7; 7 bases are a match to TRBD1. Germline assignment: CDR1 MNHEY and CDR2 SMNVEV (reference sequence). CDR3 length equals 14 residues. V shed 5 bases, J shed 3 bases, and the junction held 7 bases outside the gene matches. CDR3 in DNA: TGTGCCAGCAGTCCCGGGACAGCCTTCTACGAGCAGTACTTC. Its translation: CASSPGTAFYEQYF.

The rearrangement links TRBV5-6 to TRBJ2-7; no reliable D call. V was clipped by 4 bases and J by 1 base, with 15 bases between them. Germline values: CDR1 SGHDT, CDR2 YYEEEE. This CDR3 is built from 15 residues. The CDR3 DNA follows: TGTGCCAGCAGCCCACCGGCTAGTCAGTCCTACGAGCAGTACTTC. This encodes CASSPPASQSYEQYF.

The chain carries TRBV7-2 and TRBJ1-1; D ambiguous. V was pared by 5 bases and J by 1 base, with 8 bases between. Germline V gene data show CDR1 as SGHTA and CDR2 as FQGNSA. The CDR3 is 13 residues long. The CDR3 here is CASSVGSNTEAFF. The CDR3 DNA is TGTGCCAGCAGCGTGGGGTCGAACACTGAAGCTTTCTTT.

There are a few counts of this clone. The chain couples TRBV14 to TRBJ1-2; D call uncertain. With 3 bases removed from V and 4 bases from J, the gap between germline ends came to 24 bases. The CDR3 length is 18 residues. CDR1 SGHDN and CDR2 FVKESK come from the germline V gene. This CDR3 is CASSHGVGMRRGGYGYTF. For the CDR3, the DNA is TGTGCCAGCAGCCATGGGGTCGGAATGAGGCGGGGTGGCTATGGCTACACCTTC.

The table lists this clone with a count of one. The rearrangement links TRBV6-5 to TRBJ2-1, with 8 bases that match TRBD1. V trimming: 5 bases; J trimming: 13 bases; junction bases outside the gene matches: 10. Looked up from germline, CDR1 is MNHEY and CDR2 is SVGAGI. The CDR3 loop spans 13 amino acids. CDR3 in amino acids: CASSPHETGVQFF. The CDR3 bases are TGTGCCAGCAGTCCCCACGAGACAGGGGTCCAGTTCTTC.

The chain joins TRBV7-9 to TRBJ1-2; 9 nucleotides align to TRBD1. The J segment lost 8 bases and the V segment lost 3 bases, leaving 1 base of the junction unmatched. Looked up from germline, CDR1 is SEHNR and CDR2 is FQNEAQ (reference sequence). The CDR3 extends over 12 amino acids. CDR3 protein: CASSFGQGGYTF. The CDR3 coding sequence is TGTGCCAGCAGCTTCGGACAGGGGGGCTACACCTTC.

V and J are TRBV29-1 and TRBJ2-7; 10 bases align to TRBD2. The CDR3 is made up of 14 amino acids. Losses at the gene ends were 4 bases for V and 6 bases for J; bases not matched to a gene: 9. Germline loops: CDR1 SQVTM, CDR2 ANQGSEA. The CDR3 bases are TGCAGCGTTGTCTTGCTAGCGGGAGCTGGCGAGCAGTACTTC. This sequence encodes CSVVLLAGAGEQYF.

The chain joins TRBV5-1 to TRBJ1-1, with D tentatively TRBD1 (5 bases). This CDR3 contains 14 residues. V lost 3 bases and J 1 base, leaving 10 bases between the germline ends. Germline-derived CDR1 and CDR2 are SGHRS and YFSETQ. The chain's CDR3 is CASSSRTTNTEAFF. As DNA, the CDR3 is TGCGCCAGCAGCTCTAGGACAACGAACACTGAAGCTTTCTTT.

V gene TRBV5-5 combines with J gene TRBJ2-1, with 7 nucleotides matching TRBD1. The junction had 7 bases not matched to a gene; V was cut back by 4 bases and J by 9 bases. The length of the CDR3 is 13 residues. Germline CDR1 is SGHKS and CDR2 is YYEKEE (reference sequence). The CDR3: CASSLTGTGEQFF. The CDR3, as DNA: TGTGCCAGCAGCCTGACAGGGACGGGTGAGCAGTTCTTC.

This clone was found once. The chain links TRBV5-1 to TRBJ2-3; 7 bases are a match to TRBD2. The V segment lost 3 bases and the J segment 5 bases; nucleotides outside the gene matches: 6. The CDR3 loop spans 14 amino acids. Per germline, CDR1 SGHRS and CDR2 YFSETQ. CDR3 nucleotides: TGCGCCAGCAGCTCCCGGACTAGTGTAGATACGCAGTATTTT. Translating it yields CASSSRTSVDTQYF.

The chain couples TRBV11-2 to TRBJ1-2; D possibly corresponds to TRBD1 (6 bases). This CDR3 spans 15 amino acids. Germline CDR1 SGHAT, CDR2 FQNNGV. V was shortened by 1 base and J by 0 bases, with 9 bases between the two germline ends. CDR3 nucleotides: TGTGCCAGCAGCTTAGCGACAGGACCTAACTATGGCTACACCTTC. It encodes CASSLATGPNYGYTF.

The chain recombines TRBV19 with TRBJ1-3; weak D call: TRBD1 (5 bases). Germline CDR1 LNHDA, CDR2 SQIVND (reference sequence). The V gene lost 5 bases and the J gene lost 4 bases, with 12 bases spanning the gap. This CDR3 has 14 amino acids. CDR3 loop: CASSARDGGNTIYF. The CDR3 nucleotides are TGTGCCAGTAGTGCAAGGGACGGGGGAAACACCATATATTTT.

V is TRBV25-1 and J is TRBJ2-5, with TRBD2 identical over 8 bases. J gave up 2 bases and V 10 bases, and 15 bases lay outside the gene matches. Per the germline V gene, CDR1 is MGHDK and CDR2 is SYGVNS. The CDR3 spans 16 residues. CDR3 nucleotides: TGTGCCACTAACCGGGGTAGCGGGGCGTTACAAGAGACCCAGTACTTC. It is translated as CATNRGSGALQETQYF.

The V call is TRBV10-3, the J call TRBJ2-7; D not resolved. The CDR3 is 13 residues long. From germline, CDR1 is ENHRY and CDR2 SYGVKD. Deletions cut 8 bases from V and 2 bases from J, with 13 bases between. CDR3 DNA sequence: TGTGCCATCTGGGGTGACACAGCCTACGAGCAGTACTTC. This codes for CAIWGDTAYEQYF.

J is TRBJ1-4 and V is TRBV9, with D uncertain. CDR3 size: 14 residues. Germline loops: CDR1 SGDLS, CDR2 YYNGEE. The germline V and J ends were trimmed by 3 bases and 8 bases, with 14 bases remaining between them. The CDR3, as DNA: TGTGCCAGCAGCGCACCTTTCCGACCAGAAAAACTGTTTTTT. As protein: CASSAPFRPEKLFF. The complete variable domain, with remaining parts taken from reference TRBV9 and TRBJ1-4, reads DSGVTQTPKHLITATGQRVTLRCSPRSGDLSVYWYQQSLDQGLQFLIQYYNGEERAKGNILERFSAQQFPDLHSELNLSSLELGDSALYFCASSAPFRPEKLFFGSGTQLSVL.

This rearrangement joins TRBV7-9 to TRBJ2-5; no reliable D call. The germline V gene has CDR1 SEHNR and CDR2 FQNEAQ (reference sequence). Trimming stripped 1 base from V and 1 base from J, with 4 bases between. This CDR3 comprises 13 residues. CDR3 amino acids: CASSLGTQETQYF. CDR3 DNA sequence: TGTGCCAGCAGCTTAGGGACCCAAGAGACCCAGTACTTC.

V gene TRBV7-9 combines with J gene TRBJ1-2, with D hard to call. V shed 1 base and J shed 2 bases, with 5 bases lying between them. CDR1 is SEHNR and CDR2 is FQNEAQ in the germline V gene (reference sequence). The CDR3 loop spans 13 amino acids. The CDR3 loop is CASSLELNYGYTF. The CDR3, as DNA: TGTGCCAGCAGCTTAGAACTAAACTATGGCTACACCTTC.

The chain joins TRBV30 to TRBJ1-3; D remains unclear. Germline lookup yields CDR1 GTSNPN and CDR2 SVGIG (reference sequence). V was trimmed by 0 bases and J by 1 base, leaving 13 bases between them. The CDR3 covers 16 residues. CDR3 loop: CAWSVSRRASGNTIYF. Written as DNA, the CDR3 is TGTGCCTGGAGTGTATCCCGGCGGGCGTCTGGAAACACCATATATTTT. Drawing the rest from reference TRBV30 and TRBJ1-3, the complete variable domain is SQTIHQWPATLVQPVGSPLSLECTVEGTSNPNLYWYRQAAGRGLQLLFYSVGIGQISSEVPQNLSASRPQDRQFILSSKKLLLSDSGFYLCAWSVSRRASGNTIYFGEGSWLTVV.

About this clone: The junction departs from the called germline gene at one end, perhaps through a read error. The CDR3 sequence is CATSRAGGNQPQHF. The CDR3 region has the DNA TGTGCCACCAGCAGAGCCGGGGGCAACCAGCCCCAGCATTTT. The J gene is TRBJ1-5, the V gene TRBV15; weak D call: TRBD1 (6 bases). CDR1 is LNHNV, CDR2 YYDKDF, per germline (reference sequence). This CDR3 contains 14 residues.

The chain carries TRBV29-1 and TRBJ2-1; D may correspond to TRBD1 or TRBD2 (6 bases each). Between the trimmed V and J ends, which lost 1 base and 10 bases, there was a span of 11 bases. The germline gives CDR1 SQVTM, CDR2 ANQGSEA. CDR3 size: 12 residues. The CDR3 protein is CSVEGGAGEQFF. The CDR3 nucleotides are TGCAGCGTTGAAGGGGGGGCCGGGGAGCAGTTCTTC.

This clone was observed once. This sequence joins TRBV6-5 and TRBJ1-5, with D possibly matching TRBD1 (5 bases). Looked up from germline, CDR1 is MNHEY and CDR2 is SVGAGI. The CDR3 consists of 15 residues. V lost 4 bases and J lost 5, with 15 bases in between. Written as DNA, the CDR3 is TGTGCCAGCAGTTCGTCGGGACTTGGAGATCAGCCCCAGCATTTT. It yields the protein CASSSSGLGDQPQHF.

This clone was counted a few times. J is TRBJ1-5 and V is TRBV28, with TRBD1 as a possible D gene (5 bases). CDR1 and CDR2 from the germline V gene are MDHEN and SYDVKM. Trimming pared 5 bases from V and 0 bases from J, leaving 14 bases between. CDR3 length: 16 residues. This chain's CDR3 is CASSTGGLYSNQPQHF. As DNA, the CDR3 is TGTGCCAGCAGTACAGGAGGCCTTTATAGCAATCAGCCCCAGCATTTT.

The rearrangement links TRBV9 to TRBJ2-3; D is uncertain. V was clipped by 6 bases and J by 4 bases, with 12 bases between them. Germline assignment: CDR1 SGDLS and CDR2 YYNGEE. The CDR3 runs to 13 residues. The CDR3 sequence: CASKTDWADTQYF. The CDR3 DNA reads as TGTGCCAGCAAAACCGACTGGGCAGATACGCAGTATTTT.

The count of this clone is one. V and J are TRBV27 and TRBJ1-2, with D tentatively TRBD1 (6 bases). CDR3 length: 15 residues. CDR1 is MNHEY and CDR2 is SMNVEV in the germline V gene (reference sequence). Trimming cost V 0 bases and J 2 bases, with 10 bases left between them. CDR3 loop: CASSLSRGVNYGYTF. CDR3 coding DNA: TGTGCCAGCAGTTTATCGAGGGGGGTGAACTATGGCTACACCTTC.

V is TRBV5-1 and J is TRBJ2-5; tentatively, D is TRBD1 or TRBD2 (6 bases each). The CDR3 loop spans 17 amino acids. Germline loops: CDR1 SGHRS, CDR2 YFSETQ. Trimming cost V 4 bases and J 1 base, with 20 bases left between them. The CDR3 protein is CASSVGAGSVFQETQYF. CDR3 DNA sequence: TGCGCCAGCAGCGTGGGGGCGGGATCGGTCTTCCAAGAGACCCAGTACTTC.

CDR3 DNA sequence: TGCAGCGGACAGAGCTCTGGAAACACCATATATTTT. Translating gives CSGQSSGNTIYF. The chain combines TRBV29-1 with TRBJ1-3, with D tentatively TRBD1 (5 bases). This CDR3 contains 12 residues. CDR1 and CDR2 (germline): SQVTM, ANQGSEA. V gave up 7 bases and J gave up 0 bases, with 7 bases separating them.